This is a list of T cell receptor beta chains from one sample in a study of CD8+ T cells in alopecia areata. Profiled with immunoSEQ multiplex PCR; TCRdb holds only in-frame clones, not every one. The profile shows more than 150,000 clones, under 60% of them singletons. Material: CD8+ T cells sorted from blood, obtained at week 0. The receptors originated from a human donor with alopecia areata. CDR3s include the opening cysteine and the closing phenylalanine or tryptophan. D genes are given only for firm matches. Expanded clones get a size class; other rows say once, few or many, or leave the size out.

J gene,D gene,clone size,V gene,CDR3 DNA,CDR3 protein
TRBJ2-7,NA,few,TRBV5-4,TGTGCCAGCAGCTTGGGCAGGTCCTACGAGCAGTACTTC,CASSLGRSYEQYF
TRBJ2-3,NA,NA,TRBV4-3,TGCGCCAGCAGCCCGGCGGGATCACGGGGGGATACGCAGTATTTT,CASSPAGSRGDTQYF
TRBJ1-4,NA,few,TRBV7-2,TGTGCCAGCAGCTCTCGGTGGAATGAAAAACTGTTTTTT,CASSSRWNEKLFF
TRBJ2-7,TRBD1,NA,TRBV30,TGTGCCTGGAGCGACATCCGGGACAGTAGTCCCTACGAGCAGTACTTC,CAWSDIRDSSPYEQYF
TRBJ1-4,TRBD1,NA,TRBV6-6,TGTGCCAGCAGTTCATTGACAGGGCGGAATGAAAAACTGTTTTTT,CASSSLTGRNEKLFF
TRBJ1-2,NA,NA,TRBV9,TGTGCCAGCAGCGTAGCGGCAGGAAAAGGGGCTAACTATGGCTACACCTTC,CASSVAAGKGANYGYTF
TRBJ2-3,NA,few,TRBV2,TGTGCCAGCAGCAGGGGGGGGAGCACAGATACGCAGTATTTT,CASSRGGSTDTQYF
TRBJ1-1,TRBD1,NA,TRBV30,TGTGCCTGGGGGGACAGTCGGGCCACTGAAGCTTTCTTT,CAWGDSRATEAFF
TRBJ2-1,TRBD1,NA,TRBV30,TGTGCCTGCACCGGACAGGGGAGGGAGCAGTTCTTC,CACTGQGREQFF
TRBJ2-3,NA,NA,TRBV7-6,TGTGCCAGCAGCTTACGGACAGCCAAGGATACGCAGTATTTT,CASSLRTAKDTQYF
TRBJ2-4,TRBD2,many,TRBV2,TGTGCCAGCCGCTACACCGCGGGTACTAGCGGGGGGGAAAACATTCAGTACTTC,CASRYTAGTSGGENIQYF
TRBJ2-1,NA,NA,TRBV7-9,TGTGCCAGCAGCCCAGGTCGCGAGCAGTTCTTC,CASSPGREQFF
TRBJ2-1,TRBD2,NA,TRBV30,TGTGCCTGGAGTGGACTAGCGGGGGGGTACAATGAGCAGTTCTTC,CAWSGLAGGYNEQFF
TRBJ1-6,NA,NA,TRBV30,TGTGCCTGGAGCCCTGCGATTAATTCACCCCTCCACTTT,CAWSPAINSPLHF
TRBJ1-2,NA,few,TRBV7-9,TGTGCCAGCAGCCCAGAGACTAACTATGGCTACACCTTC,CASSPETNYGYTF
TRBJ1-1,TRBD1,NA,TRBV10-2,TGCGCCAGCATCGCAGGGGGCCCTGAAGCTTTCTTT,CASIAGGPEAFF
TRBJ1-4,NA,few,TRBV4-1,TGCGCCAGCAGCCAAGCCGAAAACGAGAATGAAAAACTGTTTTTT,CASSQAENENEKLFF
TRBJ1-2,TRBD1,once,TRBV7-9,TGTGCCAGCAGCTTAGGAGGGGGCGCTTCACGAGGCTACACCTTC,CASSLGGGASRGYTF
TRBJ1-1,TRBD1,NA,TRBV27,TGTGCCAGCAGTACAGGGGTTAATCGAAACACTGAAGCTTTCTTT,CASSTGVNRNTEAFF
TRBJ1-1,NA,NA,TRBV4-3,TGCGCCAGCACCCAGGTACCATCGATGTTCACTGAAGCTTTCTTT,CASTQVPSMFTEAFF
TRBJ2-3,NA,once,TRBV9,TGTGCCAGCAGCGTGTATACAGATACGCAGTATTTT,CASSVYTDTQYF
TRBJ1-1,NA,NA,TRBV6-5,TGTGCCAGCACCGACGGGGTAGGGAACACTGAAGCTTTCTTT,CASTDGVGNTEAFF
TRBJ2-1,NA,NA,TRBV4-3,TGCGCCAGCAGCCAAGATTACTACAATGAGCAGTTCTTC,CASSQDYYNEQFF
TRBJ1-1,TRBD1,few,TRBV7-2,TGTGCCAGCAGCGCCACAGGGGGGAACACTGAAGCTTTCTTT,CASSATGGNTEAFF
TRBJ2-3,NA,NA,TRBV27,TGTGCCAGCAGTGGAAGGGACTTCCGCACAGATACGCAGTATTTT,CASSGRDFRTDTQYF
TRBJ2-7,NA,NA,TRBV4-3,TGCGCCAGCAGCCATTATGGAGAATCCTACGAGCAGTACTTC,CASSHYGESYEQYF
TRBJ1-2,NA,NA,TRBV6-5,TGTGCGGCCGGGATTTCCTATGGCTACACCTTC,CAAGISYGYTF
TRBJ2-1,NA,NA,TRBV9,TGTGCCAGCAGCGTAGACGTGGGATTCACCATTTACAATGAGCAGTTCTTC,CASSVDVGFTIYNEQFF
TRBJ1-5,NA,NA,TRBV12-5,TGTGCTAGTGGTTTGGGGCGCGATCCCGGGCATTTT,CASGLGRDPGHF
TRBJ2-3,NA,NA,TRBV4-2,TGTGCCAGCAGCCAAGATCCCCGCGCGGGGGATACGCAGTATTTT,CASSQDPRAGDTQYF
TRBJ2-7,NA,NA,TRBV6-6,TGTGCCAGCAAGTTGGGGGTTCCCTACGAGCAGTACTTC,CASKLGVPYEQYF
TRBJ2-1,NA,NA,TRBV29-1,TGCAGCGTTGAAGTCCGGGTTGAGCAGTTCTTC,CSVEVRVEQFF
TRBJ2-1,NA,NA,TRBV29-1,TGCAGCGTTGATTCGAACTCCTACAATGAGCAGTTCTTC,CSVDSNSYNEQFF
TRBJ2-7,NA,NA,TRBV7-8,TGTGCCAGCAGCTTATGGGACATATCTTACGAGCAGTACTTC,CASSLWDISYEQYF
TRBJ1-6,NA,few,TRBV4-3,TGCGCCAGCAGCCAAGATCGGGGGGAAGAATCACCCCTCCACTTT,CASSQDRGEESPLHF
TRBJ2-2,NA,NA,TRBV30,TGTGCCTGGAAGGTGGCGGGTAGAACCGGGGAGCTGTTTTTT,CAWKVAGRTGELFF
TRBJ2-7,TRBD2,few,TRBV29-1,TGCAGCGTGCAGGGAGGGAGCTCCTACGAGCAGTACTTC,CSVQGGSSYEQYF
TRBJ1-6,NA,many,TRBV9,TGTGCCAGCAGCGTAGCAAATTCACCCCTCCACTTT,CASSVANSPLHF
TRBJ1-1,NA,once,TRBV29-1,TGCAGCGTTGAGGGCAGATCTGCTGAAGCTTTCTTT,CSVEGRSAEAFF
TRBJ2-7,NA,few,TRBV12-5,TGTGCTAGTGGTTGGGATTACGGCGAGCAGTACTTC,CASGWDYGEQYF
TRBJ1-2,TRBD1,NA,TRBV6-6,TGTGCCAGCAGTTACTCGGGACAGGGGCCTTCTGGCTACACCTTC,CASSYSGQGPSGYTF
TRBJ1-2,NA,NA,TRBV7-8,TGTGCCAGCAGCTTAAGGGCAGATACCCCTAACTATGGCTACACCTTC,CASSLRADTPNYGYTF
TRBJ2-7,NA,NA,TRBV4-3,TGCGCCAGCAGCCACTATGTTGGATCGGACGAGCAGTACTTC,CASSHYVGSDEQYF
TRBJ1-2,NA,NA,TRBV21-1,TGTGCCAGCAGCAAAGAAAGGTTCCAGGGAAAAGGGTATGGCTACACCTTC,CASSKERFQGKGYGYTF
TRBJ2-7,NA,few,TRBV4-3,TGCGCCAGCAGTCCCGAAGGGCGGGGATCCTACGAGCAGTACTTC,CASSPEGRGSYEQYF
TRBJ2-7,TRBD2,NA,TRBV29-1,TGCAGCGTTGTAGCGGGCCACTACGAGCAGTACTTC,CSVVAGHYEQYF
TRBJ2-7,NA,NA,TRBV29-1,TGCAGCGTTGAATTAGGGGACTACGAGCAGTACTTC,CSVELGDYEQYF
TRBJ2-7,TRBD1,many,TRBV10-3,TGTGCCATCAGCGACCTACAGGGGAGCTCCTACGAGCAGTACTTC,CAISDLQGSSYEQYF
TRBJ2-7,TRBD1,NA,TRBV29-1,TGCAGCGTTGACTCCGGACAGGAATACGAGCAGTACTTC,CSVDSGQEYEQYF
TRBJ2-1,NA,NA,TRBV30,TGTGCCTGGAGTTCAGGGGCGGGTTACAATGAGCAGTTCTTC,CAWSSGAGYNEQFF
TRBJ1-2,NA,NA,TRBV29-1,TGCAGCGTTCCAACGGGGGATCGAAACTATGGCTACACCTTC,CSVPTGDRNYGYTF
TRBJ1-1,NA,few,TRBV7-9,TGTGCCAGCAGTTCAGATCGGACTGAAGCTTTCTTT,CASSSDRTEAFF
TRBJ2-7,NA,NA,TRBV7-8,TGTGCCAGCAGCACGGGGGTAAACTACGAGCAGTACTTC,CASSTGVNYEQYF
TRBJ1-2,NA,NA,TRBV30,TGTGCCTGGAGGAGGACAGTCTATGGCTACACCTTC,CAWRRTVYGYTF
TRBJ1-1,NA,NA,TRBV30,TGTGCCTGGAGTGTAGTTAACACTGAAGCTTTCTTT,CAWSVVNTEAFF